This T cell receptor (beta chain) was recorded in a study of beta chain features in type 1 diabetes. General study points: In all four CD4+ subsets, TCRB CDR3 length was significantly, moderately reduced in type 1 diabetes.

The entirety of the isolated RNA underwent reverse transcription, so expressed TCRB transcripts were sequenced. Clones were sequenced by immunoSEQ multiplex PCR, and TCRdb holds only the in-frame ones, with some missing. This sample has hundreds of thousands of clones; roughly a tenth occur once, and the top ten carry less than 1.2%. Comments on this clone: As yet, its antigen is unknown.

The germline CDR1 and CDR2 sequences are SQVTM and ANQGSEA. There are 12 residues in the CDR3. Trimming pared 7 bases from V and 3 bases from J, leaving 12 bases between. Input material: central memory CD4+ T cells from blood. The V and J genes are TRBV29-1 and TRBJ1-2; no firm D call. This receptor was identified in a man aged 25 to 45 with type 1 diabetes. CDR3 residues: CSAGISHYGYTF. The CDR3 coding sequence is TGCAGCGCCGGGATCTCTCACTATGGCTACACCTTC.